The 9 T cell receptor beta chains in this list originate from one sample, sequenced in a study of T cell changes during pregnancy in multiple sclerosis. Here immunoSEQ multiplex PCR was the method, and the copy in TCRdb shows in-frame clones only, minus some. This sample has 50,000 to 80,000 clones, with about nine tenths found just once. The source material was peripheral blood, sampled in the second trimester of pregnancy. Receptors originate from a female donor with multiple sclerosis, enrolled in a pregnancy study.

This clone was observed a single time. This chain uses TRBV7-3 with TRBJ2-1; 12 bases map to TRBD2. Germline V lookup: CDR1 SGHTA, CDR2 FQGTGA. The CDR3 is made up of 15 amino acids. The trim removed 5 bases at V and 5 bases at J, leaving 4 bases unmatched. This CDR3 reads CASSPLAGGNNEQFF. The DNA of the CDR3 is TGTGCCAGCAGCCCCCTAGCGGGAGGGAACAATGAGCAGTTCTTC.

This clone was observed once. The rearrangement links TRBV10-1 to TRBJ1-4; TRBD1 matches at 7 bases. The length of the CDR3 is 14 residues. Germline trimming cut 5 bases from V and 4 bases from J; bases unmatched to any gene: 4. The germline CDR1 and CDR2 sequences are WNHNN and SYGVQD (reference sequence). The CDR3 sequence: CASSTGQLNEKLFF. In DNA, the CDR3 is TGCGCCAGCAGTACGGGACAGCTTAATGAAAAACTGTTTTTT.

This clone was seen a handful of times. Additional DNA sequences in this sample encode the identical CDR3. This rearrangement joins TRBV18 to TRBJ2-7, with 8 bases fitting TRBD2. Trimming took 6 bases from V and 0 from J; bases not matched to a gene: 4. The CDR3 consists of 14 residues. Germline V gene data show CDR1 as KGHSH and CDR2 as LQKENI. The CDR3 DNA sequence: TGTGCCAGCTCGCCGGGACTAGTCTCCTACGAGCAGTACTTC. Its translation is CASSPGLVSYEQYF.

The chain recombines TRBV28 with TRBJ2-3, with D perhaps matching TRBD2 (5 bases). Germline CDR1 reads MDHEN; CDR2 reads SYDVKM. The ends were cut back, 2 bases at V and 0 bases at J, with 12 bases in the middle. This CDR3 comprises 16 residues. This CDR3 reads CASSLGGVASTDTQYF. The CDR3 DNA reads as TGTGCCAGCAGTTTAGGAGGAGTCGCTAGCACAGATACGCAGTATTTT.

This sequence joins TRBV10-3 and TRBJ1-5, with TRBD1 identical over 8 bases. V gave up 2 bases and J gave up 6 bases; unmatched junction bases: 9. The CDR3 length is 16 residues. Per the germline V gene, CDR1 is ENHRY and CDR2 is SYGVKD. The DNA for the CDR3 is TGTGCCATCAGTGAGACGACAGGGGTTGGCAGTCAGCCCCAGCATTTT. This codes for CAISETTGVGSQPQHF.

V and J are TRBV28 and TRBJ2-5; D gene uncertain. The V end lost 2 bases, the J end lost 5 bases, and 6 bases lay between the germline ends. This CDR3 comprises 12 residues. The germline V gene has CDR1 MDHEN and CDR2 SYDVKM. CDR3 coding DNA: TGTGCCAGCAGTTTAGTACGGGAGACCCAGTACTTC. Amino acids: CASSLVRETQYF.

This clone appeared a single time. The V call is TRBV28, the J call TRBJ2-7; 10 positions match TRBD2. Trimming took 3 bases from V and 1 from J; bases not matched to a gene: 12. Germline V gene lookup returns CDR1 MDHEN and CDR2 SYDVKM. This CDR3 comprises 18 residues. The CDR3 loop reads CASSFHQGASGSSYEQYF. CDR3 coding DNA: TGTGCCAGCAGTTTTCACCAGGGGGCTAGCGGGAGTTCCTACGAGCAGTACTTC. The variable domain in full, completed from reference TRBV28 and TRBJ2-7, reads DVKVTQSSRYLVKRTGEKVFLECVQDMDHENMFWYRQDPGLGLRLIYFSYDVKMKEKGDIPEGYSVSREKKERFSLILESASTNQTSMYLCASSFHQGASGSSYEQYFGPGTRLTVT.

The CDR3: CASSSGGQENQPQHF. CDR3 DNA: TGCGCCAGCAGCTCGGGGGGACAGGAGAATCAGCCCCAGCATTTT. The chain couples TRBV5-1 to TRBJ1-5; 8 nucleotides agree with TRBD1. The V gene end was trimmed by 3 bases and the J gene end by 4 bases; junction bases not matched to a gene: 6. This CDR3 comprises 15 residues. Germline lookup yields CDR1 SGHRS and CDR2 YFSETQ.

CDR3 nucleotides: TGTGCCAGCTCACCTTCAGCGGGGTCGTCCTACGAGCAGTACTTC. The encoded protein is CASSPSAGSSYEQYF. The chain is built from TRBV18 and TRBJ2-7; 7 bases match TRBD2. V trimming: 3 bases; J trimming: 1 base; junction bases outside the gene matches: 6. CDR1 is KGHSH, CDR2 LQKENI, per germline. This CDR3 is 15 amino acids long.